The source of this T cell receptor beta chain is a study of blood T cell repertoires in COVID-19. Clones were read by immunoSEQ multiplex PCR, and TCRdb kept only the in-frame ones, dropping some. The sample holds over 55,000 clones, approximately 85% seen once. With respect to this clone: The junction departs from the called germline gene at one end, perhaps through a read error.

Germline assignment: CDR1 MNHNS and CDR2 SASEGT. This CDR3 spans 11 amino acids. This TCR came from a human donor in a cohort sampled during active COVID-19. This sequence joins TRBV6-1 and TRBJ1-4; D not resolved. Sequencing was carried out using peripheral blood. The DNA for the CDR3 is TGTGCCAGCAGTGAACAACGAGACACGAGTTTT. The encoded protein is CASSEQRDTSF.